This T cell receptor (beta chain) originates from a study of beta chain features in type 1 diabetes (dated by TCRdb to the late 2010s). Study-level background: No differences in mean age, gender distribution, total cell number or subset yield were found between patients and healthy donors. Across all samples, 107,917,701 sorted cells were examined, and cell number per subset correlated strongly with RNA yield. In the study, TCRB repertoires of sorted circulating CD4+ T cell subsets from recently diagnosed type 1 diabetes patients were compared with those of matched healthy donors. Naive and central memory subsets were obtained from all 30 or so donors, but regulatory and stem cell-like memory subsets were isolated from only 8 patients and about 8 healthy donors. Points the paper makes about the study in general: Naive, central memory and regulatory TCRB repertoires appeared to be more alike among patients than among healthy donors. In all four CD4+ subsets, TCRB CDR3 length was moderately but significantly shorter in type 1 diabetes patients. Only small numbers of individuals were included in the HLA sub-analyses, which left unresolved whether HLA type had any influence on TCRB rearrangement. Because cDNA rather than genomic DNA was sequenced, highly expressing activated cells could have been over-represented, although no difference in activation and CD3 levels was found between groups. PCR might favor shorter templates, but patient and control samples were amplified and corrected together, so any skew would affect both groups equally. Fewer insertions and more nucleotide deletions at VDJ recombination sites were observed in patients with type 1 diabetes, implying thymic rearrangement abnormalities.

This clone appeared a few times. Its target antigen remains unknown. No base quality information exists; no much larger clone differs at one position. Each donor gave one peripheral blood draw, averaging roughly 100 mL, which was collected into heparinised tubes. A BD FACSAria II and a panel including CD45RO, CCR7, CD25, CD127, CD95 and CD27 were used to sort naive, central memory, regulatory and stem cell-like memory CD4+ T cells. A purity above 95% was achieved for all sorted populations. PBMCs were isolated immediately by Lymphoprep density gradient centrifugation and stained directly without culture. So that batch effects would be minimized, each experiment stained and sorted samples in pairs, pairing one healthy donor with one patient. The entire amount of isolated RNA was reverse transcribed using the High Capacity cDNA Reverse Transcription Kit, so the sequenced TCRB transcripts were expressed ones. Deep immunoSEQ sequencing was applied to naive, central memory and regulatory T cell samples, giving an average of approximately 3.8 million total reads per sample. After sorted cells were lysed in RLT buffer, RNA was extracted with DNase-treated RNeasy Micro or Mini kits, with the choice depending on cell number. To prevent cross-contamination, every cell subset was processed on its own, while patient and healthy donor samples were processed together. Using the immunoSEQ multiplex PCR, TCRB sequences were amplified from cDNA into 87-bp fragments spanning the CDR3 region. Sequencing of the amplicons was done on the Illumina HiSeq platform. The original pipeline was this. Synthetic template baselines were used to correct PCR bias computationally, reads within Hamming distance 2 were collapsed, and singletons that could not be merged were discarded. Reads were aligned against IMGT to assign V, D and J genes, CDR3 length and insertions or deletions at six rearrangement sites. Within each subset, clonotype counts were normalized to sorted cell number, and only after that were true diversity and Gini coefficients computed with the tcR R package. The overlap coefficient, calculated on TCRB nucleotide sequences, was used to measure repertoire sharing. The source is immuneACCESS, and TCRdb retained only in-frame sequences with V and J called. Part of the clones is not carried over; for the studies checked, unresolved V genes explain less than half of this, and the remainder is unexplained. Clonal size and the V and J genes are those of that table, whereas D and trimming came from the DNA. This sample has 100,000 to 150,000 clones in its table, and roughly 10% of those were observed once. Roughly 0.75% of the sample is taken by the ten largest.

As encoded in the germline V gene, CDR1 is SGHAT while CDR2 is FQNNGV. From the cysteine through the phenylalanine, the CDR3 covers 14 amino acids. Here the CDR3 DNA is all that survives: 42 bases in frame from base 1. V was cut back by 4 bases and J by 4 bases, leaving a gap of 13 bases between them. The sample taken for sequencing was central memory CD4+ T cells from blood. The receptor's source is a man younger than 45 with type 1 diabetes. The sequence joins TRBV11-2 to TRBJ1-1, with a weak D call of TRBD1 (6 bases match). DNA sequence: TGTGCCAGCAGCTCCCAACAGGGTGCCACTGAAGCTTTCTTT. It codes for CASSSQQGATEAFF. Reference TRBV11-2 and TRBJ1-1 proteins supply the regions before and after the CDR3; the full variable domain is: EAGVAQSPRYKIIEKRQSVAFWCNPISGHATLYWYQQILGQGPKLLIQFQNNGVVDDSQLPKDRFSAERLKGVDSTLKIQPAKLEDSAVYLCASSSQQGATEAFFGQGTRLTVV.